The next 4 T cell receptor beta chains were all read from a single sample in a study of blood T cell repertoires in COVID-19. The table came from immunoSEQ multiplex PCR; TCRdb's copy has only in-frame clones and leaves some out. The profile shows 60,000 to 85,000 clones, 70% to 90% of them singletons. Material for sequencing was peripheral blood. Receptor source: a man aged 65 to 85 with acute or convalescent COVID-19.

The V and J genes are TRBV10-3 and TRBJ1-2; D possibly corresponds to TRBD1 (6 bases). With 9 bases removed from V and 6 bases from J, the gap between germline ends came to 11 bases. CDR1 and CDR2 (germline): ENHRY, SYGVKD. The CDR3 contains 11 residues. Here the CDR3 reads CAIGRGNGYTF. The CDR3 coding sequence is TGTGCCATTGGTAGGGGGAATGGCTACACCTTC.

The V gene is TRBV15, the J gene TRBJ1-2; 11 bases are shared with TRBD1. Germline-derived CDR1 and CDR2 are LNHNV and YYDKDF (reference sequence). Losses at the gene ends were 5 bases for V and 4 bases for J; bases not matched to a gene: 3. The CDR3 runs 14 residues. In DNA, the CDR3 is TGTGCCACCAGCCTGGGACAGGGGGTCTATGGCTACACCTTC. Translated: CATSLGQGVYGYTF.

CDR3 sequence: CASRIQGATGQPQHF. The CDR3 region has the DNA TGTGCCAGCAGGATACAGGGGGCTACGGGTCAGCCCCAGCATTTT. The rearrangement links TRBV6-6 to TRBJ1-5; 9 bases are shared with TRBD1. The CDR3 runs 15 residues. Germline assignment: CDR1 MNHNY and CDR2 SVGAGI (reference sequence). Germline trimming cut 6 bases from V and 6 bases from J; bases unmatched to any gene: 9.

The rearrangement links TRBV28 to TRBJ2-1; 13 bases line up with TRBD2. CDR3 length equals 17 residues. The germline CDR1 and CDR2 sequences are MDHEN and SYDVKM. V lost 7 bases and J lost 7; bases outside the gene matches: 13. In DNA, the CDR3 is TGTGCCAGCATGACTAGCGGGAGGCCAGAGGGGTGGAATGAGCAGTTCTTC. Translating gives CASMTSGRPEGWNEQFF.